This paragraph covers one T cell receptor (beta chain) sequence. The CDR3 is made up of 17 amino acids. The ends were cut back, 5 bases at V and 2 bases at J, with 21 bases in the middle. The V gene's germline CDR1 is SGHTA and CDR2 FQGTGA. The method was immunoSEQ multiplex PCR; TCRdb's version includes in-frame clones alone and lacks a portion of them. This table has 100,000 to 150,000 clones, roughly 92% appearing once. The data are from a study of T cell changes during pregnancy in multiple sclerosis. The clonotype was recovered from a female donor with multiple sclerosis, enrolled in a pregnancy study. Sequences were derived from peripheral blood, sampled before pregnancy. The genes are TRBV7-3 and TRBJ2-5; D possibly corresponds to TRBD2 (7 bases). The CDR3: CASSPQGGGGRQETQYF. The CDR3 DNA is TGTGCCAGCAGCCCTCAAGGAGGGGGGGGCCGACAAGAGACCCAGTACTTC.